A selection of T cell receptor beta chains follows, all from one sample in a study of blood T cell repertoires in COVID-19. Assay: immunoSEQ multiplex PCR; the TCRdb copy retains only in-frame clones and omits some. The sample has some 52,000 clones, roughly 87% seen once. Sequencing used peripheral blood. These TCRs come from a human donor with active COVID-19. The donor label of this sample is uncertain. The CDR3 runs from the conserved cysteine through the conserved F or W. The D gene is left open where the match is weak. Expanded clones get a size class; other rows say once, few or many, or leave the size out.

>TRBD1|TRBV2|TRBJ1-2|.
CASSVDRRGYTF
TGTGCCAGCAGCGTGGACAGGAGAGGCTACACCTTC
>TRBD1|TRBV7-2|TRBJ1-2|.
CASSPGDRANYGYTF
TGTGCCAGCAGCCCCGGGGACAGAGCTAACTATGGCTACACCTTC
>TRBD2|TRBV4-3|TRBJ2-3|.
CASSQGTAGGTDTQYF
TGCGCCAGCAGCCAAGGAACAGCGGGGGGCACAGATACGCAGTATTTT
>.|TRBV2|TRBJ2-6|.
CASRERSSGANVLTF
TGTGCCAGCAGGGAGAGGTCCTCTGGGGCCAACGTCCTGACTTTC
>.|TRBV15|TRBJ1-1|.
CATSIGDTNTEAFF
TGTGCCACCAGCATCGGTGATACGAACACTGAAGCTTTCTTT
>.|TRBV15|TRBJ1-5|.
CATSEGHFNQPQHF
TGTGCCACCAGTGAGGGTCACTTCAATCAGCCCCAGCATTTT
>TRBD2|TRBV7-3|TRBJ2-5|.
CASSLTSPGGSKETQYF
TGTGCCAGCAGCTTAACATCACCCGGGGGGTCTAAAGAGACCCAGTACTTC
>TRBD1|TRBV3-1/TRBV3-2|TRBJ2-7|.
CASSRNLQGAGEQYF
TGTGCCAGCTCCCGAAACCTACAGGGGGCTGGGGAGCAGTACTTC
>.|TRBV7-2|TRBJ2-7|once
CASSLEGANDEQYF
TGTGCCAGCAGCTTAGAAGGGGCGAACGACGAGCAGTACTTC
>.|TRBV6-1|TRBJ1-1|.
CASSDGTITEAFF
TGTGCCAGCAGTGACGGGACAATCACTGAAGCTTTCTTT
>.|TRBV6-5|TRBJ1-2|.
CASRSQSRYGYTF
TGTGCCAGCAGGTCACAGTCTCGCTATGGCTACACCTTC
>.|TRBV7-3|TRBJ1-1|.
CASSPRKDSEAFF
TGTGCCAGCAGCCCGAGGAAAGACTCTGAAGCTTTCTTT
>TRBD2|TRBV5-4|TRBJ2-1|.
CASSSSSSGGDYNEQFF
TGTGCCAGCAGCTCCAGCTCTAGCGGGGGGGATTACAATGAGCAGTTCTTC